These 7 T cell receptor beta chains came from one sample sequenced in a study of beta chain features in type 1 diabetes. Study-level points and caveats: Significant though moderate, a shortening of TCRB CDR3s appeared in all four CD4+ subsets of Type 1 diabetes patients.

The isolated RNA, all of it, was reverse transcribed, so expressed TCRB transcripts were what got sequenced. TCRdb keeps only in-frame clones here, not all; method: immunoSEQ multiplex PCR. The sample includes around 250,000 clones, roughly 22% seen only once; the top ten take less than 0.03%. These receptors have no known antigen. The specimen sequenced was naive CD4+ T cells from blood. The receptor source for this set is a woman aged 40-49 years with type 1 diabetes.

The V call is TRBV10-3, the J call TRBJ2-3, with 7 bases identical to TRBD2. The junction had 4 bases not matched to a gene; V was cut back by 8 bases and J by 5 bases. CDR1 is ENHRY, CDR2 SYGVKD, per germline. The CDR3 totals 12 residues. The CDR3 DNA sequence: TGTGCCATCCGGGGGGAGGTAGATACGCAGTATTTT. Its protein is CAIRGEVDTQYF.

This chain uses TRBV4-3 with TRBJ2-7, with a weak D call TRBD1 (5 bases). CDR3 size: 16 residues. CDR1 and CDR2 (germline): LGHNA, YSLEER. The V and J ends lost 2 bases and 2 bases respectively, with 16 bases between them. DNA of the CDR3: TGCGCCAGCAGCCAAAACTCAGGGATCGGAACCTACGAGCAGTACTTC. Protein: CASSQNSGIGTYEQYF.

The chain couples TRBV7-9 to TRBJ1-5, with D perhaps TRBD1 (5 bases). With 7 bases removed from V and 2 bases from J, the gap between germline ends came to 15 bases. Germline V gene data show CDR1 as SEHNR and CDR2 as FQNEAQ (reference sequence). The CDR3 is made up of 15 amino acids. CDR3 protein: CASTIAGGGNQPQHF. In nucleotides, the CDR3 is TGTGCCAGCACTATAGCGGGGGGAGGCAATCAGCCCCAGCATTTT.

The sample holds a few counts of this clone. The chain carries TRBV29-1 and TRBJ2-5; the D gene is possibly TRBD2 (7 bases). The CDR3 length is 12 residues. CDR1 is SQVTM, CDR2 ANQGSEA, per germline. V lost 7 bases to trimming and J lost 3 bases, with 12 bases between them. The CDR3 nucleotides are TGCAGCGCGGGGGGCCTTGAAGAGACCCAGTACTTC. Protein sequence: CSAGGLEETQYF.

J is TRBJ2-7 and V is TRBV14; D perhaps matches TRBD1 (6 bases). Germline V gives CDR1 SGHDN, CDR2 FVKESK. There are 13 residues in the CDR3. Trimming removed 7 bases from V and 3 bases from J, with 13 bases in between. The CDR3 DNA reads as TGTGCCAGCACAGAGGGGGTGGGCTACGAGCAGTACTTC. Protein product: CASTEGVGYEQYF. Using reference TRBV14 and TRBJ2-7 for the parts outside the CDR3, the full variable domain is EAGVTQFPSHSVIEKGQTVTLRCDPISGHDNLYWYRRVMGKEIKFLLHFVKESKQDESGMPNNRFLAERTGGTYSTLKVQPAELEDSGVYFCASTEGVGYEQYFGPGTRLTVT.

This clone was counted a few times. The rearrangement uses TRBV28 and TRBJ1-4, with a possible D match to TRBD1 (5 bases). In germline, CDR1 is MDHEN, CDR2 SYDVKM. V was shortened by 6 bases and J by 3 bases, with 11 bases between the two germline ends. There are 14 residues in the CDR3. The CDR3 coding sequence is TGTGCCAGCAGCGAGCGACAGCCTAATGAAAAACTGTTTTTT. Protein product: CASSERQPNEKLFF.

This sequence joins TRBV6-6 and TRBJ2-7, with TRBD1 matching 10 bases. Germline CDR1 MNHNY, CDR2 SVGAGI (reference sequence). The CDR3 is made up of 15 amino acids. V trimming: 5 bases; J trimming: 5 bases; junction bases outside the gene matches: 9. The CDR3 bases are TGTGCCAGCAGTAACCCCGGACAGGGGGTCGACGAGCAGTACTTC. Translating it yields CASSNPGQGVDEQYF.